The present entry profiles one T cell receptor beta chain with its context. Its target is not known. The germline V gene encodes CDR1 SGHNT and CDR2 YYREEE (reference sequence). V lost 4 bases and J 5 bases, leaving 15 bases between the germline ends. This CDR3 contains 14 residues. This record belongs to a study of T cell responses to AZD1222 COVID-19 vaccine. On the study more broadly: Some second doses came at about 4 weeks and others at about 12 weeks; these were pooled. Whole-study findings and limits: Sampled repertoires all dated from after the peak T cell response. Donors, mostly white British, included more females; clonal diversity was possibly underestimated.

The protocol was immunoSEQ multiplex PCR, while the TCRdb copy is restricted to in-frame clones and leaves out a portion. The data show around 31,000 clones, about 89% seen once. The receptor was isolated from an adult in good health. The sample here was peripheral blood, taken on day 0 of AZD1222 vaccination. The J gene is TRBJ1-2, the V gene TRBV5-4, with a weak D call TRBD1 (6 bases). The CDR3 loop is CASSIKTGSYGYTF. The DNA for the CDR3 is TGTGCCAGCAGCATCAAGACAGGTAGTTATGGCTACACCTTC.